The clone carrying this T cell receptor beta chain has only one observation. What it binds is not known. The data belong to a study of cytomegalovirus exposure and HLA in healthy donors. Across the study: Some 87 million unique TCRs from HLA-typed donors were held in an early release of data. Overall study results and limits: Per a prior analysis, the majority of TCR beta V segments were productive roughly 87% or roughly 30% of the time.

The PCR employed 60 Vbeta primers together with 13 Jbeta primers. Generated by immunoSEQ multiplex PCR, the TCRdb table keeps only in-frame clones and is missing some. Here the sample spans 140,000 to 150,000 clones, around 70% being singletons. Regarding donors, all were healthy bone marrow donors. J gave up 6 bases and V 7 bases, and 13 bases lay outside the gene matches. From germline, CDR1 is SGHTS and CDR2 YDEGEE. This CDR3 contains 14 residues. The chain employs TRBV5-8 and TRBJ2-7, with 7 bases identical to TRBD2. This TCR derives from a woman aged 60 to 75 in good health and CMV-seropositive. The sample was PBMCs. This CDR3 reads CASERGGRGAEQYF. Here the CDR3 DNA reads TGTGCCAGCGAACGGGGAGGGCGAGGCGCCGAGCAGTACTTC.